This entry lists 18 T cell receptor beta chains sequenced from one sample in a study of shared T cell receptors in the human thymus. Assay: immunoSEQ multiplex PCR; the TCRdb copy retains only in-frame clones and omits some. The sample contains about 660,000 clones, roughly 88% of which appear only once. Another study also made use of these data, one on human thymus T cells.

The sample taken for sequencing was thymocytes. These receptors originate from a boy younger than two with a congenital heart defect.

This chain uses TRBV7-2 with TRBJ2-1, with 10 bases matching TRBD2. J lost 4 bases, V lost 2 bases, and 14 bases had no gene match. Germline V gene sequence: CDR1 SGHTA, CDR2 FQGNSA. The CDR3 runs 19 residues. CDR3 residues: CASSLMGLEREGSYNEQFF. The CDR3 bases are TGTGCCAGCAGCTTAATGGGGCTAGAGCGGGAGGGCTCGTACAATGAGCAGTTCTTC.

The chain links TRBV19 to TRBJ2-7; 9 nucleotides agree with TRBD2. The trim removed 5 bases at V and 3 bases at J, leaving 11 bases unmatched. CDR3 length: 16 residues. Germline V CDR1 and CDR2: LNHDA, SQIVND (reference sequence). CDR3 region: CASSLRPRTSVYEQYF. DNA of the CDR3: TGTGCCAGTAGTCTCCGCCCCCGGACTAGCGTCTACGAGCAGTACTTC. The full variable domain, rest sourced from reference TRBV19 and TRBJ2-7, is DGGITQSPKYLFRKEGQNVTLSCEQNLNHDAMYWYRQDPGQGLRLIYYSQIVNDFQKGDIAEGYSVSREKKESFPLTVTSAQKNPTAFYLCASSLRPRTSVYEQYFGPGTRLTVT.

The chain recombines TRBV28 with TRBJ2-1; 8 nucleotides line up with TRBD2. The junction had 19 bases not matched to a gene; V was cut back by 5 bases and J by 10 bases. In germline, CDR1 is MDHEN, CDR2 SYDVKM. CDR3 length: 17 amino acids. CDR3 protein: CASSLPRVAGPRREQFF. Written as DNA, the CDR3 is TGTGCCAGCAGTCTTCCGAGAGTAGCGGGACCCCGGCGGGAGCAGTTCTTC.

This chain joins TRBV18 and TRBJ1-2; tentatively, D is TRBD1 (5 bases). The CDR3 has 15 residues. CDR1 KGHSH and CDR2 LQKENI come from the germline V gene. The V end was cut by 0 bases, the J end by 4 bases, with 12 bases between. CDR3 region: CASSPPGVPGYGYTF. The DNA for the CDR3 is TGTGCCAGCTCACCACCAGGGGTTCCTGGCTATGGCTACACCTTC.

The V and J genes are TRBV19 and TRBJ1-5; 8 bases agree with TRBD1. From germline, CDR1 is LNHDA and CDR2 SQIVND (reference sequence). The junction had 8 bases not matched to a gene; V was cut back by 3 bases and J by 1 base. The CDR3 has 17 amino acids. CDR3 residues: CASSIPGQGRSNQPQHF. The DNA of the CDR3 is TGTGCCAGTAGTATCCCCGGACAGGGAAGGAGCAATCAGCCCCAGCATTTT.

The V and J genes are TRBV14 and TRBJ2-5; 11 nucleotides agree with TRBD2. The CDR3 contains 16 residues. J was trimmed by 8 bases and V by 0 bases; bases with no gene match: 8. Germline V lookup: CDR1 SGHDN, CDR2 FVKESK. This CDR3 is CASSQDRVSGGGTQYF. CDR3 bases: TGTGCCAGCAGCCAAGATAGGGTTAGCGGGGGGGGCACCCAGTACTTC.

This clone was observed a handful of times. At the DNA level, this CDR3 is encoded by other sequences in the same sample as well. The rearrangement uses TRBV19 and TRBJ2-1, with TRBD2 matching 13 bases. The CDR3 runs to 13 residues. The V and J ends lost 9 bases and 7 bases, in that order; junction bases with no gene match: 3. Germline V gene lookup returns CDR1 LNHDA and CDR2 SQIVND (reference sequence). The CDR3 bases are TGTGCCAGCGGACTAGCGGGAGTTAATGAGCAGTTCTTC. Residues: CASGLAGVNEQFF.

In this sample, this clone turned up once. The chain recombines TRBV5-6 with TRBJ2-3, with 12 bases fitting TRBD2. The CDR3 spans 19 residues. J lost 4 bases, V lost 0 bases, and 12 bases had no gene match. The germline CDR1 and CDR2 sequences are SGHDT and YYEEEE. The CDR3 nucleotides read TGTGCCAGCAGCTTGGGACTTGGGACAGGACTAGCGGGACCAGATACGCAGTATTTT. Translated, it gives CASSLGLGTGLAGPDTQYF.

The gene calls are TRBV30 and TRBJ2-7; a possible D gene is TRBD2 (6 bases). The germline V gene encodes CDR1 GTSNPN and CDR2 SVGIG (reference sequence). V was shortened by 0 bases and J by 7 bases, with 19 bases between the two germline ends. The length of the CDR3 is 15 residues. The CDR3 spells CAWSVRRGLNQEQYF. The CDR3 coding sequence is TGTGCCTGGAGTGTACGTCGGGGACTCAACCAGGAGCAGTACTTC.

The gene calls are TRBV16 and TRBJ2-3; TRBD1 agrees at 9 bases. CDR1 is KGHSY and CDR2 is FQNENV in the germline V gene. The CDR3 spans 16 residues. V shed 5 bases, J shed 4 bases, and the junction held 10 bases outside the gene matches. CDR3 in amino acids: CASSKRGQGLPDTQYF. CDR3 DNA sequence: TGTGCCAGCAGCAAGAGGGGACAGGGCCTTCCAGATACGCAGTATTTT.

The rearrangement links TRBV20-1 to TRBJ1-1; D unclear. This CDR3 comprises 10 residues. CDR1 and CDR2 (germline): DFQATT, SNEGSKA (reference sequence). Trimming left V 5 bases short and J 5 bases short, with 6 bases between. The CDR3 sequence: CSAPGTEAFF. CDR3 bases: TGCAGTGCTCCGGGGACTGAAGCTTTCTTT.

CDR3 bases: TGTGCCAGCAGCCACCATAGGGCAGGGGGCGACCCCTTTCAGTACTTC. This codes for CASSHHRAGGDPFQYF. The chain links TRBV28 to TRBJ2-4, with 8 positions matching TRBD1. V shed 6 bases and J 11 bases; nucleotides not matched to a gene: 18. The CDR3 runs to 16 residues. Germline V gives CDR1 MDHEN, CDR2 SYDVKM.

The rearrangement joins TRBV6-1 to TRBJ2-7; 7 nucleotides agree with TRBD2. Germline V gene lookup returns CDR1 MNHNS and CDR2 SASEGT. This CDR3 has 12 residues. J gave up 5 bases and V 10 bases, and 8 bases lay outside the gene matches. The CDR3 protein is CATCGGGNEQYF. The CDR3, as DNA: TGTGCCACCTGCGGCGGGGGAAACGAGCAGTACTTC.

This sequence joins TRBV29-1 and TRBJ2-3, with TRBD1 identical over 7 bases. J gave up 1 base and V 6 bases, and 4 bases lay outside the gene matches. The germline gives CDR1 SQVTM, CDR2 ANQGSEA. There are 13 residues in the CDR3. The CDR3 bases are TGCAGCGTCCCCGGGACAGGCACAGATACGCAGTATTTT. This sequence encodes CSVPGTGTDTQYF.

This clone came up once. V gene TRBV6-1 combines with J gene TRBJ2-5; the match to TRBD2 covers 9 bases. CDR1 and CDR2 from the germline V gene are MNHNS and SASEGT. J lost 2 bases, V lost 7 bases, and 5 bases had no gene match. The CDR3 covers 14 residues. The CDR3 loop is CASILAGLQETQYF. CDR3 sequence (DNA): TGTGCCAGCATTCTAGCGGGGTTACAAGAGACCCAGTACTTC.

CDR3 DNA: TGTGCCAGTAAAGGGACAGGAAAGATCTATGGCTACACCTTC. The encoded protein is CASKGTGKIYGYTF. The rearrangement joins TRBV19 to TRBJ1-2, with TRBD1 matching over 8 bases. Germline loops: CDR1 LNHDA, CDR2 SQIVND (reference sequence). Unmatched junction bases numbered 8, after V lost 7 bases and J lost 4 bases. This CDR3 region has 14 residues.

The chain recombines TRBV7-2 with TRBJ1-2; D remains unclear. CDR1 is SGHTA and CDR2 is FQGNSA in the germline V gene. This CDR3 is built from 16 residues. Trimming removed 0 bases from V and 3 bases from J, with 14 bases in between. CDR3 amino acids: CASSLAVKAQYYGYTF. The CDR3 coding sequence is TGTGCCAGCAGCTTAGCGGTTAAAGCGCAATACTATGGCTACACCTTC.

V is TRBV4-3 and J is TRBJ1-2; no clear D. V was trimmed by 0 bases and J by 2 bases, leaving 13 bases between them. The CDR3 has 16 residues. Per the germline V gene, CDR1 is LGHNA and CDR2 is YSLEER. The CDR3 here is CASSQDLRTPNYGYTF. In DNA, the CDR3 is TGCGCCAGCAGCCAAGATCTCCGGACTCCGAACTATGGCTACACCTTC.